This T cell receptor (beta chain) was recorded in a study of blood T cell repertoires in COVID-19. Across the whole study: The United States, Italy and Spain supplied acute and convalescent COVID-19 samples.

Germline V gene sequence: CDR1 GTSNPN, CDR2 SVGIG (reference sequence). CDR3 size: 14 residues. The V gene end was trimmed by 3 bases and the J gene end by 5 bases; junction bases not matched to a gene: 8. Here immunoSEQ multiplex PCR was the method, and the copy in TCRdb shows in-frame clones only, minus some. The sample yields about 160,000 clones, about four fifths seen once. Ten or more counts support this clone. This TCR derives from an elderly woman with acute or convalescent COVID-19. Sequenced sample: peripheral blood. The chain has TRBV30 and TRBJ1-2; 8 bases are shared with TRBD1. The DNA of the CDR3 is TGTGCCTGGAGCCGCGACAGGGGCAGTTATGGCTACACCTTC. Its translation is CAWSRDRGSYGYTF. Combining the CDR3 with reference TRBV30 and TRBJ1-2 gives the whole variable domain SQTIHQWPATLVQPVGSPLSLECTVEGTSNPNLYWYRQAAGRGLQLLFYSVGIGQISSEVPQNLSASRPQDRQFILSSKKLLLSDSGFYLCAWSRDRGSYGYTFGSGTRLTVV.